This TCR beta chain was found in a study of T cell repertoires in aging, cancer and after chemotherapy. TRB rearrangements spanning V, D and J were amplified using mixed TRB-A/B primers. MiXCR was run by TCRdb on the multiplex PCR reads, yielding one entry per CDR3 protein. The data hold roughly 3,400 distinct CDR3 sequences, with 25% to 35% observed a single time. The V end lost 4 bases, the J end lost 3 bases, and 16 bases lay between the germline ends. This CDR3 contains 14 residues. CDR1 and CDR2 (germline): DFQATT, SNEGSKA (reference sequence). Amplification of TCR beta used genomic DNA extracted from peripheral blood.

This chain connects TRBV20-1 to TRBJ2-7; D perhaps matches TRBD2 (6 bases). The clonotype was recovered from a human donor with a solid tumor. The sequenced sample was blood. CDR3 nucleotide sequence: TGCAGTGCTACCCTCACGGGGGACGGCTACGAGCAGTACTTC. This encodes CSATLTGDGYEQYF.